These T cell receptor beta chains were read from a single sample in a study of a mutant IDH1 vaccine in newly diagnosed glioma. The antigens for these receptors are not known. The repertoire was sequenced with immunoSEQ multiplex PCR; TCRdb's copy has only in-frame clones and lacks some. The sample has 65,000 or so clones, 70% to 90% seen once. Sequencing used PBMCs, obtained from a glioma patient whose treatment included an IDH1 peptide vaccine. These receptor sequences come from a man between 25 and 39 years old with glioma. The CDR3 runs from the conserved cysteine through the conserved F or W. Fields, in order: V gene, clone size, J gene, D gene, CDR3 DNA, CDR3 protein. The D gene is left open where the match is weak. Clone size is not always given. Where it is, it says once, few, many or a class for expanded clones.

>TRBV2|-|TRBJ2-7|-
TGTGCCACCTCGGCAGGAACCTACGAGCAGTACTTC
CATSAGTYEQYF
>TRBV5-5|once|TRBJ2-1|-
TGTGCCAGCAGCTTTGGGTTCCCCAATGAGCAGTTCTTC
CASSFGFPNEQFF
>TRBV18|-|TRBJ2-1|-
TGTGCCAGCTTCCCGGGACAAAACTACAATGAGCAGTTCTTC
CASFPGQNYNEQFF
>TRBV19|-|TRBJ1-4|TRBD1
TGTGCCAGTCAAAAGAACAGGGGTCGGAATGAAAAACTGTTTTTT
CASQKNRGRNEKLFF
>TRBV5-1|-|TRBJ2-7|-
TGCGCCAGCAGCTTGGCCGGGTCAGGGACCACCCACGAGCAGTACTTC
CASSLAGSGTTHEQYF
>TRBV15|-|TRBJ2-7|-
TGTGCCACCAGCACCCGATCCGGTAGGTCGGAGCAGTACTTC
CATSTRSGRSEQYF
>TRBV19|-|TRBJ2-3|TRBD1
TGTGCCAGTAAACCTCCCGGGACAGGGGGGGCAGATACGCAGTATTTT
CASKPPGTGGADTQYF
>TRBV13|-|TRBJ1-6|TRBD1
TGTGCCAGCAGCCCGCGGACAGGGATGAATTCACCCCTCCACTTT
CASSPRTGMNSPLHF
>TRBV5-4|-|TRBJ2-7|-
TGTGCCAGCAGCTCAGAATACCGGGCCTACGAGCAGTACTTC
CASSSEYRAYEQYF
>TRBV30|-|TRBJ2-2|TRBD1
TGTGCCTGGACGACAGGGAGTTTTTCCGGGGAGCTGTTTTTT
CAWTTGSFSGELFF
>TRBV14|-|TRBJ1-1|TRBD1
TGTGCCAGCAGCCAAAACAGGGGTTTCGGTTTGTACACTGAAGCTTTCTTT
CASSQNRGFGLYTEAFF
>TRBV5-8|-|TRBJ2-1|-
TGTGCCAGCAGCTTGAGGAGGGGCTCAAGCTCCTACAATGAGCAGTTCTTC
CASSLRRGSSSYNEQFF
>TRBV13|-|TRBJ1-2|TRBD1
TGTGCCAGCAGCTCTCGACAGGGACTTCATGGCTACACCTTC
CASSSRQGLHGYTF
>TRBV29-1|-|TRBJ2-1|-
TGCAGCGTTGTCCGGGACACTGGCAATGAGCAGTTCTTC
CSVVRDTGNEQFF
>TRBV6-5|-|TRBJ1-2|TRBD1
TGTGCCAGCAGGCACAGGGGCGCCTATGGCTACACCTTC
CASRHRGAYGYTF
>TRBV5-1|-|TRBJ2-1|-
TGCGCCAGCGGACCCGGGTCCAACTCCTACAATGAGCAGTTCTTC
CASGPGSNSYNEQFF
>TRBV6-6|-|TRBJ1-1|-
TGTGCCAGCAGTTACTATGTTGGGACATCTGAAGCTTTCTTT
CASSYYVGTSEAFF
>TRBV5-1|-|TRBJ2-3|TRBD2
TGCGCCAGCAGCTTGGTCACCTTGCGGGGGAGCACAGATACGCAGTATTTT
CASSLVTLRGSTDTQYF
>TRBV5-4|-|TRBJ1-2|-
TGTGCCAGCAGCTCATACAGGGAGCACTATGGCTACACCTTC
CASSSYREHYGYTF
>TRBV6-1|-|TRBJ2-7|TRBD1
TGTGCCAGCAGTTGGGACAGGATCTCCTACGAGCAGTACTTC
CASSWDRISYEQYF
>TRBV19|-|TRBJ1-3|-
TGTGCCAGTAGTCCCCGGGCAGTTAGCTCTGGAAACACCATATATTTT
CASSPRAVSSGNTIYF
>TRBV28|-|TRBJ2-2|-
TGTGCCAGCAGCCGCACCGGGACTTTAAAGAACACCGGGGAGCTGTTTTTT
CASSRTGTLKNTGELFF
>TRBV28|-|TRBJ2-1|-
TGTGCCAGCAGCCCATTGGACGGACTGGCCTACAATGAGCAGTTCTTC
CASSPLDGLAYNEQFF
>TRBV9|-|TRBJ2-1|-
TGTGCCAGCAGCGTAGCGAGTATACTCCCACCCTACAATGAGCAGTTCTTC
CASSVASILPPYNEQFF
>TRBV7-9|few|TRBJ1-5|-
TGTGCCAGCAGCTTAGCCAGCCAGCTGAATCAGCCCCAGCATTTT
CASSLASQLNQPQHF
>TRBV6-6|-|TRBJ2-1|-
TGTGCCAGCAGTTATCAAATTAGCCCGAATGAGCAGTTCTTC
CASSYQISPNEQFF
>TRBV28|-|TRBJ1-2|-
TGTGCCAGCAGTTTTCGCTATGGCTACACCTTC
CASSFRYGYTF
>TRBV5-6|-|TRBJ1-1|-
TGTGCCAGCAGCTTTGAGGGTGTGAGGGGCGTGAGCACTGAAGCTTTCTTT
CASSFEGVRGVSTEAFF
>TRBV12-5|-|TRBJ2-1|-
TGTGCTAGTGGTTTGGACGAGAATGAGCAGTTCTTC
CASGLDENEQFF
>TRBV7-9|-|TRBJ1-1|-
TGTGCCAGCAGCTTAAGGGCAGGGCAGAACACTGAAGCTTTCTTT
CASSLRAGQNTEAFF
>TRBV7-9|-|TRBJ1-2|-
TGTGCCAGCAGCTTAGTGGGCAGTATGGTCTACACCTTC
CASSLVGSMVYTF
>TRBV2|-|TRBJ1-6|TRBD1
TGTGCCAGCAGGTGGGACAGTCTTAATTCACCCCTCCACTTT
CASRWDSLNSPLHF
>TRBV13|-|TRBJ2-3|-
TGTGCCAGCAGCTTATCCGGGACCGCTGGAGATACGCAGTATTTT
CASSLSGTAGDTQYF
>TRBV7-8|-|TRBJ1-1|-
TGTGCCAGCAGCCAAGGGACGGGAGGCTTTACTGAAGCTTTCTTT
CASSQGTGGFTEAFF
>TRBV5-1|-|TRBJ1-2|-
TGCGCCAGCAGCGGAGGGACACTTCAGGCCTATGGCTACACCTTC
CASSGGTLQAYGYTF
>TRBV7-2|-|TRBJ2-3|TRBD1
TGTGCCAGCAGCGCCTTGACAGGGAGTGCAGATACGCAGTATTTT
CASSALTGSADTQYF
>TRBV10-2|-|TRBJ2-7|-
TGCGCCAGCAGTGACACCTACGAGCAGTACTTC
CASSDTYEQYF
>TRBV28|-|TRBJ1-1|-
TGTGCCAGCAGTTTGTGGTCAGCGCAGAACACTGAAGCTTTCTTT
CASSLWSAQNTEAFF
>TRBV25-1|-|TRBJ1-5|-
TGTGCCAGCAGAGAAGGGACGGGGAATCAGCCCCAGCATTTT
CASREGTGNQPQHF
>TRBV5-4|-|TRBJ2-7|TRBD1
TGTGCCAGCAGCCACCACCGACAGGGTTCCTACGAGCAGTACTTC
CASSHHRQGSYEQYF
>TRBV4-1|-|TRBJ2-1|TRBD2
TGCGCCAGCACCCGAGGAGCGGGGGGTCCGAGCTCCTACAATGAGCAGTTCTTC
CASTRGAGGPSSYNEQFF
>TRBV2|-|TRBJ1-1|-
TGTGCCAGCAGGGTGATCACTGAAGCTTTCTTT
CASRVITEAFF
>TRBV27|once|TRBJ2-7|-
TGTGCCAGCAGTTTTGGGGGATACGAGCAGTACTTC
CASSFGGYEQYF
>TRBV5-8|-|TRBJ2-6|-
TGTGCCAGCAGCTTGGCAGGGTCTGGGGCCAACGTCCTGACTTTC
CASSLAGSGANVLTF
>TRBV28|-|TRBJ1-3|-
TGTGCCAGCAGTCCCCCCGAATTGCGCTCTGGAAACACCATATATTTT
CASSPPELRSGNTIYF
>TRBV6-6|-|TRBJ2-1|-
TGTGCCAGCAGTTACTCTGGGCAGAATGAGCAGTTCTTC
CASSYSGQNEQFF
>TRBV30|-|TRBJ1-2|-
TGTGCCTGGGGAGTGGTCGAAGGCTACACCTTC
CAWGVVEGYTF
>TRBV6-6|-|TRBJ1-2|-
TGTGCCAGCAGTTATTTATCGGGACACAGCAACTATGGCTACACCTTC
CASSYLSGHSNYGYTF
>TRBV7-6|few|TRBJ1-1|-
TGTGCCAGCAGCTTAGCCGGAGGGGTTACTGAAGCTTTCTTT
CASSLAGGVTEAFF
>TRBV13|-|TRBJ1-2|TRBD1
TGTGCCAGCAGCTCGACCGTCCGGGACAGTTCCCCAAGCTATGGCTACACCTTC
CASSSTVRDSSPSYGYTF
>TRBV29-1|-|TRBJ2-2|-
TGCAGCGTTAGACAGCCGAACACCGGGGAGCTGTTTTTT
CSVRQPNTGELFF
>TRBV5-5|-|TRBJ2-7|-
TGTGCCAGCAGCTTAGAAGGGTTGGACGAGCAGTACTTC
CASSLEGLDEQYF
>TRBV6-5|-|TRBJ1-2|-
TGTGCCAGCAGTTTCTCCGGGACTAACTATGGCTACACCTTC
CASSFSGTNYGYTF
>TRBV5-1|-|TRBJ2-1|TRBD2
TGCGCCAGCAGCGGATTCCCTAGCGGGGACAATGAGCAGTTCTTC
CASSGFPSGDNEQFF
>TRBV7-2|-|TRBJ1-4|-
TGTGCCAGCAGCTTAGCGCTAAACGGAAAACTGTTTTTT
CASSLALNGKLFF